This is a list of T cell receptor beta chains from one sample in a study of T cell responses to AZD1222 COVID-19 vaccine. The data were produced by immunoSEQ multiplex PCR, yet TCRdb's version contains in-frame clones alone and is incomplete. The sample yields about 73,000 clones, 88% seen once. Sequenced material: peripheral blood, taken on day 0 of AZD1222 vaccination. The receptors were gathered from an adult in good health. Both conserved end residues are part of each CDR3. Fields, in order: D gene, clone size, V gene, J gene, CDR3 protein. D genes are given only for firm matches. Clone size is not always given. Where it is, it says once, few, many or a class for expanded clones.

d_gene: -; abundance: -; v_gene: TRBV25-1; j_gene: TRBJ2-5; CDR3aa: CASSEWTAQRRETQYF
d_gene: -; abundance: -; v_gene: TRBV10-3; j_gene: TRBJ1-4; CDR3aa: CATRGEKLFF
d_gene: -; abundance: -; v_gene: TRBV28; j_gene: TRBJ2-3; CDR3aa: CASTLTSTDTQYF
d_gene: -; abundance: -; v_gene: TRBV29-1; j_gene: TRBJ2-1; CDR3aa: CSVERLRNEQFF
d_gene: TRBD2; abundance: -; v_gene: TRBV30; j_gene: TRBJ2-7; CDR3aa: CAWKRGNYEQYF
d_gene: -; abundance: -; v_gene: TRBV28; j_gene: TRBJ1-5; CDR3aa: CASSLLTASEQPQHF
d_gene: -; abundance: -; v_gene: TRBV5-4; j_gene: TRBJ2-7; CDR3aa: CASSLDGGTYEQYF
d_gene: -; abundance: -; v_gene: TRBV4-2; j_gene: TRBJ2-7; CDR3aa: CASNQGQGNSYEQYF
d_gene: -; abundance: -; v_gene: TRBV5-5; j_gene: TRBJ1-1; CDR3aa: CASSPESGTAFF
d_gene: -; abundance: -; v_gene: TRBV5-4; j_gene: TRBJ2-1; CDR3aa: CASSLGTPSSYNEQFF
d_gene: -; abundance: -; v_gene: TRBV3-1/TRBV3-2; j_gene: TRBJ2-1; CDR3aa: CASGQFSYNEQFF
d_gene: -; abundance: once; v_gene: TRBV7-8; j_gene: TRBJ1-1; CDR3aa: CASSLWGTEAFF
d_gene: TRBD2; abundance: -; v_gene: TRBV28; j_gene: TRBJ2-7; CDR3aa: CASSTLREYEQYF